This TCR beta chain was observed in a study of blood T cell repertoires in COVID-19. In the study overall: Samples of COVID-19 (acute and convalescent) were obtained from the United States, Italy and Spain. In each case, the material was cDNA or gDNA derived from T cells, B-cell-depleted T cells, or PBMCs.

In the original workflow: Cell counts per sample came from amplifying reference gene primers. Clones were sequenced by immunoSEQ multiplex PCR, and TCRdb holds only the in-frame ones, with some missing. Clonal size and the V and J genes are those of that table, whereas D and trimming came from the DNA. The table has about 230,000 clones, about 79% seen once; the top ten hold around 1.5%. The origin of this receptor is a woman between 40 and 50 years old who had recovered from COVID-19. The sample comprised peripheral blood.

The CDR3 DNA is TGTGCCTGGAGTGTACAGGGTGTTACCCAGTACTTC. This translates into CAWSVQGVTQYF. V usage is TRBV30 and J usage is TRBJ2-5; D perhaps matches TRBD1 (6 bases). The CDR3 is made up of 12 amino acids. From germline, CDR1 is GTSNPN and CDR2 SVGIG (reference sequence). Trimming took off 0 bases at V and 8 bases at J, with 10 bases between the two ends.